This TCR beta chain was documented in a study of blood T cell repertoires in COVID-19. The CDR3 is 17 residues long. J was trimmed by 2 bases and V by 4 bases; bases with no gene match: 12. The germline V gene has CDR1 LGHDT and CDR2 YNNKEL (reference sequence). Clones were read by immunoSEQ multiplex PCR, and TCRdb kept only the in-frame ones, dropping some. Of around 97,000 clones in the sample, more than 85% are singletons; the top ten hold roughly 6.2%. The sample comprised peripheral blood. The chain carries TRBV3-1 (or the pseudogene TRBV3-2) and TRBJ2-7; 9 nucleotides match TRBD1. The origin of this receptor is a human donor in a cohort sampled during active COVID-19. CDR3 DNA: TGTGCCAGCAGCCGCGGACAGGGGAGGACGAATCCCTACGAGCAGTACTTC. Translating gives CASSRGQGRTNPYEQYF.